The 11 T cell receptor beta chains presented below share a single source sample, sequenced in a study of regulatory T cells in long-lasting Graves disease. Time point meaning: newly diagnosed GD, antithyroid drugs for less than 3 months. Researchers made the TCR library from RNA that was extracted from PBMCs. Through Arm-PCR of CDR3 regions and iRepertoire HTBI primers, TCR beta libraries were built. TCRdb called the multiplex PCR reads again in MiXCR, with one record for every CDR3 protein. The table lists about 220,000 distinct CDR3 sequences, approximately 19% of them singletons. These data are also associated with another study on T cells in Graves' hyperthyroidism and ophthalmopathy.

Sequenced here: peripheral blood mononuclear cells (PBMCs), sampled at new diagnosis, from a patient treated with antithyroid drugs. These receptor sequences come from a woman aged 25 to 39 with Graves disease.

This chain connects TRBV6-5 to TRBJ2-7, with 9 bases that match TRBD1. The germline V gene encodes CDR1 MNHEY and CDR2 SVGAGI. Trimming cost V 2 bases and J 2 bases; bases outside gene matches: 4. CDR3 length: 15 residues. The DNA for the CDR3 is TGTGCCAGCAGTTACGGAAGGGACAGGGCCTACGAGCAGTACTTC. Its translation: CASSYGRDRAYEQYF.

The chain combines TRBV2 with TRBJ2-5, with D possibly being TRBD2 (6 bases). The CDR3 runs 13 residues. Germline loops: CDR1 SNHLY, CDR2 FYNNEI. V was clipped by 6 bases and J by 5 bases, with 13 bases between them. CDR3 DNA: TGTGCCAGCAGGACTAGGCCCGGGGAGACCCAGTACTTC. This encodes CASRTRPGETQYF.

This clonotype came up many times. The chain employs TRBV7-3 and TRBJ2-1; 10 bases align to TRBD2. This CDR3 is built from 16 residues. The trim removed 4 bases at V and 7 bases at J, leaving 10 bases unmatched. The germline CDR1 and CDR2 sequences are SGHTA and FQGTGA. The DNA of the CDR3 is TGTGCCAGCAGCTCACGCGGGCTAGCGGGGGATAATGAGCAGTTCTTC. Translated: CASSSRGLAGDNEQFF.

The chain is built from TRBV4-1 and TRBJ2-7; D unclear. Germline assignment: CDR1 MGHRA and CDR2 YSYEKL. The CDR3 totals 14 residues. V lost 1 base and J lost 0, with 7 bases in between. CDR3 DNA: TGCGCCAGCAGCCAAGGGCAAAACTCCTACGAGCAGTACTTC. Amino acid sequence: CASSQGQNSYEQYF.

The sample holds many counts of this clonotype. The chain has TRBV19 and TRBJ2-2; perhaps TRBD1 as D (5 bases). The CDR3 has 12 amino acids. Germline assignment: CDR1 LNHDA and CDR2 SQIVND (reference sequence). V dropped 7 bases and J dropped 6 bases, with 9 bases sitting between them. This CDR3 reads CASTTGSGELFF. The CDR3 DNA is TGTGCCAGTACCACAGGTTCCGGGGAGCTGTTTTTT.

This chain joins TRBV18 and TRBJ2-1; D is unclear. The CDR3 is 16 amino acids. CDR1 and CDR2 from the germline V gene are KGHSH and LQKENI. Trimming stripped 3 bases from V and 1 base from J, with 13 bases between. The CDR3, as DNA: TGTGCCAGCTCACCTCCCGAGGTCGCTTCCTACAATGAGCAGTTCTTC. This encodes CASSPPEVASYNEQFF.

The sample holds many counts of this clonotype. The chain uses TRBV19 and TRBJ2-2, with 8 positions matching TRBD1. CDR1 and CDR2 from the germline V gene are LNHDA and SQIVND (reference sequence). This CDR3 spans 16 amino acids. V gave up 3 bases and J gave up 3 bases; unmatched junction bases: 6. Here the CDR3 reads CASSITGTGYTGELFF. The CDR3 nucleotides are TGTGCCAGTAGTATTACCGGGACAGGCTACACCGGGGAGCTGTTTTTT.

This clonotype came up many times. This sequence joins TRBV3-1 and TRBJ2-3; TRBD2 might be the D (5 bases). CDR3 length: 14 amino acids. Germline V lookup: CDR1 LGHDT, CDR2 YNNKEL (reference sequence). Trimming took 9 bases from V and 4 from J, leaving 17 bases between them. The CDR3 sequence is CASSTRDSSDTQYF. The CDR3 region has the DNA TGTGCCAGTAGTACCCGGGATTCCTCAGATACGCAGTATTTT.

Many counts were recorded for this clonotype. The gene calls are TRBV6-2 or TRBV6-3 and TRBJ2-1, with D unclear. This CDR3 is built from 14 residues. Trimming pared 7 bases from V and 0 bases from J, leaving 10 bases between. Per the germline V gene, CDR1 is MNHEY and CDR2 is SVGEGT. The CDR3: CASKEILSYNEQFF. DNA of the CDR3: TGTGCCAGCAAAGAAATTCTCTCCTACAATGAGCAGTTCTTC.

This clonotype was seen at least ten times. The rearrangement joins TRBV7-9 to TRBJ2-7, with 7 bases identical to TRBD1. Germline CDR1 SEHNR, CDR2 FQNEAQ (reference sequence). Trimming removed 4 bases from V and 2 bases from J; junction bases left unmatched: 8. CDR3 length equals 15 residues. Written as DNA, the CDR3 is TGTGCCAGCAGCTCCTGGCAGGGGGTTCCCTACGAGCAGTACTTC. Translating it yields CASSSWQGVPYEQYF. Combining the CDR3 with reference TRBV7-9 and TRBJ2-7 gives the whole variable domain DTGVSQNPRHKITKRGQNVTFRCDPISEHNRLYWYRQTLGQGPEFLTYFQNEAQLEKSRLLSDRFSAERPKGSFSTLEIQRTEQGDSAMYLCASSSWQGVPYEQYFGPGTRLTVT.

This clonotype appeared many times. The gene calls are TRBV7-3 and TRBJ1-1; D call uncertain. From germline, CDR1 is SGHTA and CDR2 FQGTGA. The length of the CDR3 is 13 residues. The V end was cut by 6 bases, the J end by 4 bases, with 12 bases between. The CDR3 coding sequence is TGTGCCAGCAGTCTGGCCTGGGCCACTGAAGCTTTCTTT. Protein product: CASSLAWATEAFF.